A selection of T cell receptor beta chains follows, all from one sample in a study of beta chain features in type 1 diabetes. The table came from immunoSEQ multiplex PCR; TCRdb's copy has only in-frame clones and leaves some out. This table holds hundreds of thousands of clones, about an eighth found once. Specimen: naive CD4+ T cells from blood. These receptors came from a man in his late teens or twenties with type 1 diabetes. Each CDR3 is given with its conserved first and last residue. The order of the fields is clone size, D gene, V gene, J gene, CDR3 protein, CDR3 DNA. A D gene is named only where the DNA matches it firmly. The size of a clone is reported for some rows only, either as once, few or many, or as a class for expanded clones.

size: NA; D: NA; V: TRBV10-3; J: TRBJ2-5; CDR3: CAIGAGDQETQYF; DNA: TGTGCCATCGGGGCGGGTGACCAAGAGACCCAGTACTTC
size: few; D: NA; V: TRBV7-9; J: TRBJ1-5; CDR3: CASSSLGQPQHF; DNA: TGTGCCAGCAGCTCCCTCGGTCAGCCCCAGCATTTT
size: NA; D: NA; V: TRBV27; J: TRBJ1-1; CDR3: CASSPPGGREAFF; DNA: TGTGCCAGCAGTCCGCCGGGGGGAAGGGAAGCTTTCTTT
size: NA; D: TRBD2; V: TRBV15; J: TRBJ2-1; CDR3: CATSLPGLDYNEQFF; DNA: TGTGCCACCAGCCTCCCGGGACTAGACTACAATGAGCAGTTCTTC
size: NA; D: NA; V: TRBV9; J: TRBJ1-6; CDR3: CASSVVGFPLHF; DNA: TGTGCCAGCAGCGTAGTTGGTTTCCCCCTCCACTTT
size: few; D: TRBD1; V: TRBV6-1; J: TRBJ1-2; CDR3: CASTEGRGTVYGYTF; DNA: TGTGCCAGCACCGAAGGTCGGGGGACAGTCTATGGCTACACCTTC
size: NA; D: NA; V: TRBV5-4; J: TRBJ2-7; CDR3: CASSFLGSYEQYF; DNA: TGTGCCAGCAGCTTCCTCGGGTCCTACGAGCAGTACTTC
size: NA; D: NA; V: TRBV5-4; J: TRBJ2-1; CDR3: CASSLGMGISYNEQFF; DNA: TGTGCCAGCAGCTTGGGAATGGGGATCTCCTACAATGAGCAGTTCTTC
size: few; D: TRBD1; V: TRBV30; J: TRBJ1-5; CDR3: CAFGQGGDQPQHF; DNA: TGTGCCTTCGGACAGGGAGGCGATCAGCCCCAGCATTTT
size: few; D: NA; V: TRBV19; J: TRBJ1-6; CDR3: CASRSDSPLHF; DNA: TGTGCCAGTAGATCGGACTCACCCCTCCACTTT
size: NA; D: NA; V: TRBV7-2; J: TRBJ1-2; CDR3: CASRPGTFYGYTF; DNA: TGTGCCAGCAGACCGGGAACTTTCTATGGCTACACCTTC
size: few; D: TRBD2; V: TRBV9; J: TRBJ2-1; CDR3: CASSLSGGSYNEQFF; DNA: TGTGCCAGCAGCCTTAGCGGGGGCTCCTACAATGAGCAGTTCTTC
size: NA; D: TRBD2; V: TRBV10-3; J: TRBJ2-5; CDR3: CAISGGGETQYF; DNA: TGTGCCATCAGTGGCGGGGGAGAGACCCAGTACTTC
size: NA; D: NA; V: TRBV2; J: TRBJ2-6; CDR3: CASSDVLLRSGANVLTF; DNA: TGTGCCAGCAGTGATGTGTTACTACGCTCTGGGGCCAACGTCCTGACTTTC
size: few; D: NA; V: TRBV30; J: TRBJ2-7; CDR3: CAWSVTDGGQYF; DNA: TGTGCCTGGAGTGTTACCGACGGCGGGCAGTACTTC
size: few; D: TRBD1; V: TRBV28; J: TRBJ1-5; CDR3: CASTIQGGEQGLNQPQHF; DNA: TGTGCCAGCACAATCCAGGGGGGAGAACAGGGCCTCAATCAGCCCCAGCATTTT
size: few; D: NA; V: TRBV6-6; J: TRBJ1-1; CDR3: CASSEGNTEAFF; DNA: TGTGCCAGCAGTGAGGGGAACACTGAAGCTTTCTTT
size: NA; D: TRBD2; V: TRBV9; J: TRBJ2-2; CDR3: CASSRTSGGTGELFF; DNA: TGTGCCAGCAGCCGGACTAGCGGGGGCACCGGGGAGCTGTTTTTT
size: few; D: NA; V: TRBV5-1; J: TRBJ2-2; CDR3: CASSLDQLLRTGELFF; DNA: TGCGCCAGCAGCTTGGATCAGCTTCTGAGAACCGGGGAGCTGTTTTTT
size: NA; D: NA; V: TRBV27; J: TRBJ2-7; CDR3: CASSLALRGHEQYF; DNA: TGTGCCAGCAGTTTAGCCCTTAGGGGACACGAGCAGTACTTC
size: NA; D: NA; V: TRBV2; J: TRBJ2-7; CDR3: CASSEAPSWTPIGEQYF; DNA: TGTGCCAGCAGTGAAGCCCCCAGTTGGACCCCGATCGGCGAGCAGTACTTC
size: few; D: TRBD2; V: TRBV28; J: TRBJ2-1; CDR3: CASSRLAGGPNEQFF; DNA: TGTGCCAGCAGCCGCCTAGCGGGGGGGCCTAATGAGCAGTTCTTC
size: few; D: NA; V: TRBV4-2; J: TRBJ1-2; CDR3: CASSQVGPGNYGYTF; DNA: TGTGCCAGCAGCCAAGTCGGGCCGGGGAACTATGGCTACACCTTC
size: NA; D: NA; V: TRBV20-1; J: TRBJ1-2; CDR3: CSATRNYGYTF; DNA: TGCAGTGCCACGCGTAACTATGGCTACACCTTC
size: NA; D: NA; V: TRBV7-9; J: TRBJ1-2; CDR3: CASDSVRIPNSTF; DNA: TGTGCCAGCGATTCTGTCAGGATCCCTAATTCCACCTTC
size: NA; D: NA; V: TRBV4-1; J: TRBJ2-7; CDR3: CASSRTVDYEQYF; DNA: TGCGCCAGCAGCCGGACAGTAGACTACGAGCAGTACTTC
size: NA; D: NA; V: TRBV27; J: TRBJ2-7; CDR3: CASSIGYEQYF; DNA: TGTGCCAGCAGTATTGGATACGAGCAGTACTTC
size: few; D: NA; V: TRBV9; J: TRBJ2-1; CDR3: CASSAPGLVVGEQFF; DNA: TGTGCCAGCAGCGCTCCGGGACTGGTTGTTGGTGAGCAGTTCTTC
size: few; D: TRBD1; V: TRBV29-1; J: TRBJ1-2; CDR3: CSVEDLGTGLYGYTF; DNA: TGCAGCGTTGAAGATCTTGGGACAGGGCTCTATGGCTACACCTTC
size: NA; D: NA; V: TRBV28; J: TRBJ2-7; CDR3: CASRTGPRYEQYF; DNA: TGTGCCAGCAGAACAGGCCCCCGTTACGAGCAGTACTTC
size: NA; D: NA; V: TRBV6-6; J: TRBJ1-1; CDR3: CASTPPGRTTEAFF; DNA: TGTGCCAGCACCCCACCTGGGAGGACCACTGAAGCTTTCTTT
size: NA; D: NA; V: TRBV5-1; J: TRBJ1-3; CDR3: CASSLVGSPGNTIYF; DNA: TGCGCCAGCAGCTTGGTAGGGTCTCCTGGAAACACCATATATTTT
size: NA; D: TRBD1; V: TRBV14; J: TRBJ1-6; CDR3: CASHVSYRDRFNSPLHF; DNA: TGTGCCAGCCACGTCTCATACCGGGACAGGTTTAATTCACCCCTCCACTTT
size: NA; D: NA; V: TRBV19; J: TRBJ1-5; CDR3: CASSVSGGNQPQHF; DNA: TGTGCCAGTAGCGTGAGTGGGGGCAATCAGCCCCAGCATTTT
size: few; D: NA; V: TRBV30; J: TRBJ2-7; CDR3: CAWSRETYEQYF; DNA: TGTGCCTGGTCCAGGGAAACCTACGAGCAGTACTTC
size: few; D: NA; V: TRBV10-3; J: TRBJ1-1; CDR3: CAISWQENTEAFF; DNA: TGTGCCATCAGTTGGCAGGAGAACACTGAAGCTTTCTTT
size: NA; D: NA; V: TRBV20-1; J: TRBJ1-1; CDR3: CSAPEAFF; DNA: TGCAGTGCCCCGGAAGCTTTCTTT
size: NA; D: NA; V: TRBV19; J: TRBJ2-2; CDR3: CASSPLVGELFF; DNA: TGTGCCAGTAGCCCCCTAGTCGGGGAGCTGTTTTTT
size: few; D: NA; V: TRBV6-1; J: TRBJ2-6; CDR3: CASRPVPGANVLTF; DNA: TGTGCCAGCAGGCCTGTTCCTGGGGCCAACGTCCTGACTTTC
size: NA; D: TRBD1; V: TRBV9; J: TRBJ2-7; CDR3: CASSVGGQGVGEQYF; DNA: TGTGCCAGCAGCGTAGGGGGACAGGGAGTTGGCGAGCAGTACTTC
size: NA; D: NA; V: TRBV29-1; J: TRBJ1-3; CDR3: CSVGQAGNTIYF; DNA: TGCAGCGTTGGTCAGGCTGGAAACACCATATATTTT